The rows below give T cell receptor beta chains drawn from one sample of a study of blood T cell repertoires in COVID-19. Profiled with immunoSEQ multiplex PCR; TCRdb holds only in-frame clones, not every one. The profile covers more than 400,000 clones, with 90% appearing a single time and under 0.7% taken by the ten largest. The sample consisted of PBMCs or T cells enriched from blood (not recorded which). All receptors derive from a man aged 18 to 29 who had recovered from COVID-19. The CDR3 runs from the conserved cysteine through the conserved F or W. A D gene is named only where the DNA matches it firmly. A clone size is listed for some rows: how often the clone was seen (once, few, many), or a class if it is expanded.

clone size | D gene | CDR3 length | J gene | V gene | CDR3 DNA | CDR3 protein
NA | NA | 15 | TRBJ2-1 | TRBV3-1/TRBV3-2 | TGTGCCAGCAGCCAAGGTGCGGGTTCCTACAATGAGCAGTTCTTC | CASSQGAGSYNEQFF
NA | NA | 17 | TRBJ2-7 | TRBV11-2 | TGTGCCAGCAGCCAAGTCCATGGGACTGCCCAGGAGTACGTGCAGTACTTC | CASSQVHGTAQEYVQYF
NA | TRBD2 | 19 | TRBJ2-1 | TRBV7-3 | TGTGCCCCACGGCGGGTGGGACTAGCCAACTCAAGATCTGATAATGAGCAGTTCTTC | CAPRRVGLANSRSDNEQFF
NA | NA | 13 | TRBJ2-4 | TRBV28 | TGTGCCAGCAGTTCCGGTATCCTCAGGGTTTTCAACTTC | CASSSGILRVFNF
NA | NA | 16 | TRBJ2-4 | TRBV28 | TGTGCCAGCAAAGTAAAAACAGGGAAGGCCAAAAACATTCAGTACTTC | CASKVKTGKAKNIQYF
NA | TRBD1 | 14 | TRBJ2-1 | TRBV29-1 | TGCAGCGTTGACGGGACAGACTCCTACAATGAGCAGTTCTTC | CSVDGTDSYNEQFF
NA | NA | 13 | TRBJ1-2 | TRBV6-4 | TGTGCCAGCAGACAAGACAAGAACTATGGCTACACCTTC | CASRQDKNYGYTF
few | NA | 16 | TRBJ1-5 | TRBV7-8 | TGTGCCAGCAGCCCGCGGGCCAGCGGGAGCAATCAGCCCCAGCATTTT | CASSPRASGSNQPQHF
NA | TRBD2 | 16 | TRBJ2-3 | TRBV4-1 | TGCGCCAGCAGCCCGCGGACTAGCGGGAACACAGATACGCAGTATTTT | CASSPRTSGNTDTQYF
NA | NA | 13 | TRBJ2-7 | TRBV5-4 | TGTGCCAGCAGCCCCGCTCAGGTCTACGAGCAGTACTTC | CASSPAQVYEQYF
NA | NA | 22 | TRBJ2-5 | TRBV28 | TGTGCCAGCAGTTTGGGGACTCTCCACTTTCCCCCAAGAGACCCAGTCCAAGAGACCCAGTACTTC | CASSLGTLHFPPRDPVQETQYF
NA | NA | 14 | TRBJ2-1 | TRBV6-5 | TGTGCCAGCAGTTATTCGGACAGCTACAATGAGCAGTTCTTC | CASSYSDSYNEQFF
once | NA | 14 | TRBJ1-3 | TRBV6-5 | TGTGCCAGCACCCCGCCCGGGTCTGGAAACACCATATATTTT | CASTPPGSGNTIYF
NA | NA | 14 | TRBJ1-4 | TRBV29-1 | TGCAGCGTTGTAGGGCAGGGAGGCTCCCTAAAACTGTTTTTT | CSVVGQGGSLKLFF
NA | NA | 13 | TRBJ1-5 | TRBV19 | TGTGCCAGTAAGGGTCAGGGTATCCAGCCCCAGCATTTT | CASKGQGIQPQHF
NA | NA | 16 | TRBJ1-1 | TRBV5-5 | TGTGCCAGCAGCTTGATGGCAGGGTATATGAACACTGAAGCTTTCTTT | CASSLMAGYMNTEAFF
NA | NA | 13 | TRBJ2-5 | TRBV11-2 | TGTGCCAGCAGCTTCGGCAGGAAAGAGACCCAGTACTTC | CASSFGRKETQYF
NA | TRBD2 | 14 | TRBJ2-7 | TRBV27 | TGTGCCAGCATGGGGGCGGGAGGAAGCCCCGAGCAGTACTTC | CASMGAGGSPEQYF
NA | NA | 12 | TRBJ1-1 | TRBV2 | TGTGCCAGCAGTGTAGAGAGGACTGAAGCTTTCTTT | CASSVERTEAFF
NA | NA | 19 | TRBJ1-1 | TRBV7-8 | TGTGCCAGCAGCTTAGAGGGTGGACTACGCCTCATATTCAACACTGAAGCTTTCTTT | CASSLEGGLRLIFNTEAFF
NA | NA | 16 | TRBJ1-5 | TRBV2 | TGTGCCAGCAGCGCTTTTCCACGGGTGAGCAATCAGCCCCAGCATTTT | CASSAFPRVSNQPQHF
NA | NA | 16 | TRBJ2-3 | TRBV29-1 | TGCAGCGTTGAAGTGGAAAGACTAGAGTGCACAGATACGCAGTATTTT | CSVEVERLECTDTQYF
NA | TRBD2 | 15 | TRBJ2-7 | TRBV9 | TGTGCCAGCAGCATTGGGACTAGCGGGTTCTACGAGCAGTACTTC | CASSIGTSGFYEQYF
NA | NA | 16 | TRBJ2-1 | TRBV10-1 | TGCGCCAGCAGTGATTCTGACAGAAGCTCCTACAATGAGCAGTTCTTC | CASSDSDRSSYNEQFF
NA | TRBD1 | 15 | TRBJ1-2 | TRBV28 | TGTGCCAGCAGTCAGGGGGACAGGAACTATAATGGCTACACCTTC | CASSQGDRNYNGYTF
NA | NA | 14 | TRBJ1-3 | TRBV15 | TGTGCCACCAGCAGTCACAGCTCTGGAAACACCATATATTTT | CATSSHSSGNTIYF
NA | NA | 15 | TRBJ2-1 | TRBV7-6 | TGTGCCAGCAAGAGGGGCCCCGGGACTTACAATGAGCAGTTCTTC | CASKRGPGTYNEQFF
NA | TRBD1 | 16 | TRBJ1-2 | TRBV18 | TGTGCCAGCTCACCACGCGAGGACAGGGCAGGGAGTGGCTACACCTTC | CASSPREDRAGSGYTF
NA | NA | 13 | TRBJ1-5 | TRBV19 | TGTGCCAGTAGTGACCGCGGTGGCCAGCCCCAGCATTTT | CASSDRGGQPQHF
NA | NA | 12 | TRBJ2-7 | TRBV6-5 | TGTAGACACAGTAAGAGCTCCTACGAGCAGTACTTC | CRHSKSSYEQYF
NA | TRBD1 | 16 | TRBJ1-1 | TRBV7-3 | TGTGCCAGCAGCCGGACAGGGGGCGCCGGGAACACTGAAGCTTTCTTT | CASSRTGGAGNTEAFF
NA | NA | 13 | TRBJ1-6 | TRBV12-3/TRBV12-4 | TGTGCCAGCAGTCCAGCGGGAAATTCACCCCTCCACTTT | CASSPAGNSPLHF
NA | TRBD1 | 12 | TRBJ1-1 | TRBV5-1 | TGCGCCAGCAGCAGGGACAGGGCTGAAGCTTTCTTT | CASSRDRAEAFF
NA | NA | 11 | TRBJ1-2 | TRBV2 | TGTGCCAGCAGTGGTTCGGGGGGGCCCTTCTTC | CASSGSGGPFF
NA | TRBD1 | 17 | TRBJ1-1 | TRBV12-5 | TGTGCTAGTGGCCTGGGACAGAAGACCAGTATGAACACTGAAGCTTTCTTT | CASGLGQKTSMNTEAFF
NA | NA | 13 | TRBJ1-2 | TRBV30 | TGTGCCTGGATACAGGACCTGAACTATGGCTACACCTTC | CAWIQDLNYGYTF
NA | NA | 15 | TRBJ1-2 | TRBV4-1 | TGCGCCAGCAGCCAAGATCAGGGTCTCCCCTATGGCTACACCTTC | CASSQDQGLPYGYTF
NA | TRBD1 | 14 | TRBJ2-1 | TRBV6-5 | TGTGCCAGCAGCCGGGACAGGTTGAACAATGAGCAGTTCTTC | CASSRDRLNNEQFF
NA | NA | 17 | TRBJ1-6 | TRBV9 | TGTGCCAGCAGCGTAGAAGTCGCGAGCTCCTATAATTCACCCCTCCACTTT | CASSVEVASSYNSPLHF
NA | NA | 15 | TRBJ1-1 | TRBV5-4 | TGTGCCAGCAGCTTGGGGCCCCCGGGGAACACTGAAGCTTTCTTT | CASSLGPPGNTEAFF
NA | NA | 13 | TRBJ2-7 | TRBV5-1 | TGCGCCAGCAGCTTGGACACTAGCTACGAGCAGTACTTC | CASSLDTSYEQYF
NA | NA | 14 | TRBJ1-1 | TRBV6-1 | TGTGCCAGCAGTGAAAGGTTTATGGGAGCGCAAGCTTTCTTT | CASSERFMGAQAFF
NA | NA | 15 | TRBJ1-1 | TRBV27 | TGTGCCATCCCAAATCGACCGCGGAGGGGCACTGAAGCTTTCTTT | CAIPNRPRRGTEAFF
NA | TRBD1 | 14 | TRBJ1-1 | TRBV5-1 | TGCGCCAGCAGCGTCGAAGGGGGCTACACTGAAGCTTTCTTT | CASSVEGGYTEAFF
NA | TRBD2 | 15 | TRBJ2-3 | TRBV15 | TGTGCCACCAGCAGAGGGGGGGGTAGTGCAGATACGCAGTATTTT | CATSRGGGSADTQYF
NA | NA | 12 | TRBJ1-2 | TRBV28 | TGTGCCAGCAGGAAAACAGAATATGGCTACACCTTC | CASRKTEYGYTF
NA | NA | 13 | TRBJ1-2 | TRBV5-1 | TGCGCCAGCAGATCGGACGGGGGGTATGGCTACACCTTC | CASRSDGGYGYTF
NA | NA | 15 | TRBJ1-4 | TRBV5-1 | TGCGCCAGCAGCCTAACAGGGTTTACTAATGAAAAACTGTTTTTT | CASSLTGFTNEKLFF
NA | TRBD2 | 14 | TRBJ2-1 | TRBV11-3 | TGTGCCAGCAGCTTAACTAGCGGGAGGAATGAGCAGTTCTTC | CASSLTSGRNEQFF
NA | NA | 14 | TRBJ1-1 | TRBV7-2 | TGTGCCAGCAGGTCCATACAGGTTCTCACTGAAGCTTTCTTT | CASRSIQVLTEAFF
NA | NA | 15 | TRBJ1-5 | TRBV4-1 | TGCGCCAGCAGCCAAGATGGACTGGGCAATCAGCCCCAGCATTTT | CASSQDGLGNQPQHF
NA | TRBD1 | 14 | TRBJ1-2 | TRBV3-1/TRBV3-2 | TGTGCCAGCAGCCATAATGACAGGGTCTATGGCTACACCTTC | CASSHNDRVYGYTF
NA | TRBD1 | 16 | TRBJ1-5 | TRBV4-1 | TGCGCCAGCAGCCAACATACAGGGGCGACAAATCAGCCCCAGCATTTT | CASSQHTGATNQPQHF
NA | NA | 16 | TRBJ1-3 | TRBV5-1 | TGCGCCAGCAGCTCGAAATTGGGGGGCTCTGGAAACACCATATATTTT | CASSSKLGGSGNTIYF
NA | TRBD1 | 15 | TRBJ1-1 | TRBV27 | TGTGCCAGCAGGACGAAGGGGGCGGCGAACACTGAAGCTTTCTTT | CASRTKGAANTEAFF